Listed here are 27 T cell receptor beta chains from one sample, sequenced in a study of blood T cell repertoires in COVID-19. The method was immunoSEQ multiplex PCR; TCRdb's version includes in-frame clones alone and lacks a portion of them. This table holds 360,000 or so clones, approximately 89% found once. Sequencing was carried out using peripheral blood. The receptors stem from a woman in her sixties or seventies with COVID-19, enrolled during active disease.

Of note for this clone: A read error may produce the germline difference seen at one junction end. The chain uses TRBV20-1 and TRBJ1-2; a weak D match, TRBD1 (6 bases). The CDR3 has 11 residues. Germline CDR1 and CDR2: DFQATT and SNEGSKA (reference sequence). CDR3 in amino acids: CSARDHRDYSF. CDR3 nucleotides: TGCAGTGCTAGAGACCACAGGGATTACTCTTTC.

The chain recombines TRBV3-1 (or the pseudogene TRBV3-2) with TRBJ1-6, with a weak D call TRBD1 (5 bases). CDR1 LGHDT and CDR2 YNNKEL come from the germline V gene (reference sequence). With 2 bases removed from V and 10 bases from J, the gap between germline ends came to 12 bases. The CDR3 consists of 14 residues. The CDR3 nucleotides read TGTGCCAGCAGCCAAATCTCCACAGGATCACCCCTCCACTTT. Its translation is CASSQISTGSPLHF.

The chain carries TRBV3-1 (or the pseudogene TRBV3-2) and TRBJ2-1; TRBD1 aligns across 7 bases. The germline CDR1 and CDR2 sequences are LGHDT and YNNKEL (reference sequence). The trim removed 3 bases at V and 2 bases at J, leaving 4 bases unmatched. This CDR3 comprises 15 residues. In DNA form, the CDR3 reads TGTGCCAGCAGCCAGGACAGGAAAACCTACAATGAGCAGTTCTTC. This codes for CASSQDRKTYNEQFF.

The CDR3 sequence: CASSYSNSGSYNEQFF. The CDR3 DNA reads as TGTGCCAGCAGTTACTCGAATTCAGGGTCCTACAATGAGCAGTTCTTC. The chain employs TRBV6-5 and TRBJ2-1; a possible D gene is TRBD1 (5 bases). The germline gives CDR1 MNHEY, CDR2 SVGAGI. Trimming shortened V by 0 bases and J by 1 base, and 10 bases separated the two germline ends. The CDR3 runs to 16 residues.

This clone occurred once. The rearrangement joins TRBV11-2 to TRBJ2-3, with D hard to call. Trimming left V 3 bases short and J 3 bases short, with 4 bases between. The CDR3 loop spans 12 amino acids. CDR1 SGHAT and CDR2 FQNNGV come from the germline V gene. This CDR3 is CASSLRTDTQYF. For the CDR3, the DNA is TGTGCCAGCAGCTTGAGAACAGATACGCAGTATTTT.

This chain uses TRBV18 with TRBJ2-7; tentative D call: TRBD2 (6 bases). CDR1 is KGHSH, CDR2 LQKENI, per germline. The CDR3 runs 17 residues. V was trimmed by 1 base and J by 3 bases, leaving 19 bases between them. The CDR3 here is CASSPLGNRDSDYEQYF. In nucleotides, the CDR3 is TGTGCCAGCTCACCACTGGGCAACCGGGACTCCGACTACGAGCAGTACTTC.

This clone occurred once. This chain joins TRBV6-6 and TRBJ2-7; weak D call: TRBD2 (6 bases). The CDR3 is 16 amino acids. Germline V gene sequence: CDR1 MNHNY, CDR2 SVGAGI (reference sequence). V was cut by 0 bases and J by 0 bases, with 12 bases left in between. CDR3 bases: TGTGCCAGCAGTTACTCGATCTCGCGGGGCTCCTACGAGCAGTACTTC. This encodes CASSYSISRGSYEQYF.

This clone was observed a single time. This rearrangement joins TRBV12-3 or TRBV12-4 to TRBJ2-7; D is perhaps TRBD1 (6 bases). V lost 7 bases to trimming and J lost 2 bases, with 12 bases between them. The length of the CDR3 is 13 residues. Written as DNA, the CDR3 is TGTGCCAGCAACAGGGTGGGGACCTACGAGCAGTACTTC. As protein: CASNRVGTYEQYF.

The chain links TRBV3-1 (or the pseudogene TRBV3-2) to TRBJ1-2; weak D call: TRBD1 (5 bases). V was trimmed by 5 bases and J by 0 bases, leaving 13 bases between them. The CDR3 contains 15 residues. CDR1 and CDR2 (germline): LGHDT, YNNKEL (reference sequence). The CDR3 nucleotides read TGTGCCAGCAGCTTCCGGGAGACAGCTAACTATGGCTACACCTTC. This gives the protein CASSFRETANYGYTF.

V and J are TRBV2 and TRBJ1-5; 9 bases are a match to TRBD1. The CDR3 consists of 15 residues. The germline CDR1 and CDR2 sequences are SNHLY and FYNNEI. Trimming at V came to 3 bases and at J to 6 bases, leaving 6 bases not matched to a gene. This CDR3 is CASSEDRGSAQPQHF. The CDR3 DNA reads TGTGCCAGCAGTGAGGACAGGGGTTCGGCTCAGCCCCAGCATTTT.

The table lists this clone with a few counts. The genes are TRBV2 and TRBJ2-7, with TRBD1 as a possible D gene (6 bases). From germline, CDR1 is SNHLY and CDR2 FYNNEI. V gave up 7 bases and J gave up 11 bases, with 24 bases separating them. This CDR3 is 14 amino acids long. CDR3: CASTIGTPTTSEYF. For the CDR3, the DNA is TGTGCCAGCACGATCGGGACACCAACTACCTCGGAGTACTTC.

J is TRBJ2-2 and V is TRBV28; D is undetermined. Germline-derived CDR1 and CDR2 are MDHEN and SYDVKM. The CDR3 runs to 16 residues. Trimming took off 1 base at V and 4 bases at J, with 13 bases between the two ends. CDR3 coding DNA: TGTGCCAGCAGTTTATACGTCCCACCTAGCACCGGGGAGCTGTTTTTT. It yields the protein CASSLYVPPSTGELFF.

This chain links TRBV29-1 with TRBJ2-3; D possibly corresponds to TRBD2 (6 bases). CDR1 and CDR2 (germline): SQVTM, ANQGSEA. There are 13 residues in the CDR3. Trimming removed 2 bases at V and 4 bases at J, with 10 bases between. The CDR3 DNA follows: TGCAGCGTTGAAACGGCGGGGCCAGATACGCAGTATTTT. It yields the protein CSVETAGPDTQYF.

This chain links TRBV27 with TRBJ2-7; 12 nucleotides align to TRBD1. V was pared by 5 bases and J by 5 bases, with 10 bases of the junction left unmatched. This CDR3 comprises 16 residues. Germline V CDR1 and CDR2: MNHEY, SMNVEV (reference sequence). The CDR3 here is CASSPLPGQGAHEQYF. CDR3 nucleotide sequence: TGTGCCAGCAGTCCTCTTCCGGGACAGGGGGCCCACGAGCAGTACTTC.

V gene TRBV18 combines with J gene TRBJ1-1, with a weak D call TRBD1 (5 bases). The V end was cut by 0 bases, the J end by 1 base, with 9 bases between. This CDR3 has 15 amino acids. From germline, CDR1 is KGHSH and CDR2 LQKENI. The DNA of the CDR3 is TGTGCCAGCTCACCACCTCGGAGGGGGAACACTGAAGCTTTCTTT. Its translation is CASSPPRRGNTEAFF.

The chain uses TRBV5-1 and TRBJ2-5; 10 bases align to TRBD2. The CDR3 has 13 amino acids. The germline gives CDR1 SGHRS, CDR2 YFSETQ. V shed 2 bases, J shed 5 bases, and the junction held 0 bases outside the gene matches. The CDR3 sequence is CASSFSGGETQYF. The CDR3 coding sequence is TGCGCCAGCAGCTTTAGCGGGGGGGAGACCCAGTACTTC.

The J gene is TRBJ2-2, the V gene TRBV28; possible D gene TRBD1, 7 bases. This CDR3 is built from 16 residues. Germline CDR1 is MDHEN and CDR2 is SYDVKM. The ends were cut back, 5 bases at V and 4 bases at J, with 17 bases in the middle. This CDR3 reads CASSGPAGQITGELFF. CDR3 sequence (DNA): TGTGCCAGCAGTGGCCCGGCGGGACAGATCACCGGGGAGCTGTTTTTT.

In DNA form, the CDR3 reads TGTGCCAGCAGCTTGTCCGGGTTCAATTCACCCCTCCACTTT. Translated: CASSLSGFNSPLHF. The chain joins TRBV5-6 to TRBJ1-6; D is undetermined. Germline CDR1 and CDR2: SGHDT and YYEEEE. The CDR3 spans 14 residues. V lost 1 base to trimming and J lost 7 bases, with 9 bases between them.

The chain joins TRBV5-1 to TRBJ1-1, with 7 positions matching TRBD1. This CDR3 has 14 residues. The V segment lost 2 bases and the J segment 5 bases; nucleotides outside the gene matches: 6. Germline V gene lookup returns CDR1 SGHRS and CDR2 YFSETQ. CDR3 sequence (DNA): TGCGCCAGCAGCTTAGAACAGGGGTGGACTGAAGCTTTCTTT. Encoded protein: CASSLEQGWTEAFF.

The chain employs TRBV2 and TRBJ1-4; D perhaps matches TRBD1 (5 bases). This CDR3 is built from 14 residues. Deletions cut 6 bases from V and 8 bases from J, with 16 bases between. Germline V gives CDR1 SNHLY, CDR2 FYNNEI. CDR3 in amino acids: CASSPGGFREKLFF. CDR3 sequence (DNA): TGTGCCAGCAGCCCCGGGGGTTTTAGAGAAAAACTGTTTTTT.

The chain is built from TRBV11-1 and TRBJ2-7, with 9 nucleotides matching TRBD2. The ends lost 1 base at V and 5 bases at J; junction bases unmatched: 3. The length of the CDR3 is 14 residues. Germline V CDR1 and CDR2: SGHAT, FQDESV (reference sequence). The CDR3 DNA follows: TGTGCCAGCAGCTTAGGCGGGGGGGTCGACGAGCAGTACTTC. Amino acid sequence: CASSLGGGVDEQYF. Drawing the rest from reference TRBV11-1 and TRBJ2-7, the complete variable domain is EAEVAQSPRYKITEKSQAVAFWCDPISGHATLYWYRQILGQGPELLVQFQDESVVDDSQLPKDRFSAERLKGVDSTLKIQPAELGDSAMYLCASSLGGGVDEQYFGPGTRLTVT.

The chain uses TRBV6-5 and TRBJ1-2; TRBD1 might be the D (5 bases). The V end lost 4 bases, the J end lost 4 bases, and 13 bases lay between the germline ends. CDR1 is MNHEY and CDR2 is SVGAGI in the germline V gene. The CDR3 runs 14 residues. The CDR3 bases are TGTGCCAGCAGTTCGGGGGGAAGATCCTATGGCTACACCTTC. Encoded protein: CASSSGGRSYGYTF.

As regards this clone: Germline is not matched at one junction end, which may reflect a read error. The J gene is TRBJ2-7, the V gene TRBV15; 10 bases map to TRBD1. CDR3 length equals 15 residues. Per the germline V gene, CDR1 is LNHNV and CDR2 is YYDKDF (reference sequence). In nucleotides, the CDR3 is TGTGCCACCAGCCGAGAGACAGGGGGCGCGTACGAGCAGTACTTC. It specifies CATSRETGGAYEQYF.

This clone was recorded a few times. CDR3 bases: TGCGCCAGCAGCCCATCTCAGGGGGCTTCTGGAAACACCATATATTTT. This encodes CASSPSQGASGNTIYF. The rearrangement uses TRBV5-1 and TRBJ1-3; TRBD1 matches at 8 bases. Germline CDR1 SGHRS, CDR2 YFSETQ. V lost 4 bases, J lost 1 base, and 7 bases stayed unmatched. This CDR3 spans 16 amino acids.

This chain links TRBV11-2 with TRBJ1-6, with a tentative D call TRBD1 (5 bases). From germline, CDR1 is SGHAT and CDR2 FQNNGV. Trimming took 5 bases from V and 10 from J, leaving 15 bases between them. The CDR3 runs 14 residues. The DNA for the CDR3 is TGTGCCAGCAGCCCTTGGAAGGGGTGGTCACCCCTCCACTTT. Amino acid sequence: CASSPWKGWSPLHF. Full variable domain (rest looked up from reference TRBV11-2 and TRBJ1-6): EAGVAQSPRYKIIEKRQSVAFWCNPISGHATLYWYQQILGQGPKLLIQFQNNGVVDDSQLPKDRFSAERLKGVDSTLKIQPAKLEDSAVYLCASSPWKGWSPLHFGNGTRLTVT.

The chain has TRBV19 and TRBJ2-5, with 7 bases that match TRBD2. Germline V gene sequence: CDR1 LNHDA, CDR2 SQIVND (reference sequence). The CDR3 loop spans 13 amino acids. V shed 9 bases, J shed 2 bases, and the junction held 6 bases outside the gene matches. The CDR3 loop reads CASRPSGQETQYF. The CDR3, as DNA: TGTGCCAGCCGCCCTAGCGGACAAGAGACCCAGTACTTC.

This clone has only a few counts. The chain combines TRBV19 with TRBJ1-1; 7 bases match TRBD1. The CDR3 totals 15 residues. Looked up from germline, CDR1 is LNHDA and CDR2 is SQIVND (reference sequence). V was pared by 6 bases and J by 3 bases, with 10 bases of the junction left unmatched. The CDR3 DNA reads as TGTGCCAGTAGACAGGGGAGATTACGGGACACTGAAGCTTTCTTT. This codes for CASRQGRLRDTEAFF. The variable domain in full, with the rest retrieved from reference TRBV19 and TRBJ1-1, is DGGITQSPKYLFRKEGQNVTLSCEQNLNHDAMYWYRQDPGQGLRLIYYSQIVNDFQKGDIAEGYSVSREKKESFPLTVTSAQKNPTAFYLCASRQGRLRDTEAFFGQGTRLTVV.